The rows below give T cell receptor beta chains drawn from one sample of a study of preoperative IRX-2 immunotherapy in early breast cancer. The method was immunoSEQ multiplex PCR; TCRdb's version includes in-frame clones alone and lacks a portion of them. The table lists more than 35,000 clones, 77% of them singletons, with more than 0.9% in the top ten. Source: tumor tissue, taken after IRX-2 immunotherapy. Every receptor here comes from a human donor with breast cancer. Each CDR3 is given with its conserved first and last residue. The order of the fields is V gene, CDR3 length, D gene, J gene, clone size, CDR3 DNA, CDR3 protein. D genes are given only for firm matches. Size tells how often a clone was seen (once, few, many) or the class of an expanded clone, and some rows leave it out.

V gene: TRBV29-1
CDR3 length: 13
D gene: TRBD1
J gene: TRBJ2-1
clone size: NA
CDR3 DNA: TGCAGCGTTGGGAAAACAGGGGGCGATGAGCAGTTCTTC
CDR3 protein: CSVGKTGGDEQFF

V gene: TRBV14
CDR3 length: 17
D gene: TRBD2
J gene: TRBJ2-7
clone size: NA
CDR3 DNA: TGTGCCAGCAGCCACCCAATACAGCGGGAGGGCCGGAGAGAGCAGTACTTC
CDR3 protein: CASSHPIQREGRREQYF

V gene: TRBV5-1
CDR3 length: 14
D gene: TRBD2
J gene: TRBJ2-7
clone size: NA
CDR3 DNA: TGCGCCAGCACCCTCGCTAGCGGTTTCTACGAGCAGTACTTC
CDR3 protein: CASTLASGFYEQYF

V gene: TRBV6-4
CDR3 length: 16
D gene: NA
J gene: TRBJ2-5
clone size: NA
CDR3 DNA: TGTGCCAGCAGTTACTCCCAAGGAAGGCGCCAAGAGACCCAGTACTTC
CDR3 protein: CASSYSQGRRQETQYF

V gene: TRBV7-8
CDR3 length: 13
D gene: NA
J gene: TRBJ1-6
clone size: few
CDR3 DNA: TGTGCCAGCAGCTTTCGACCGTATTCACCCCTCCACTTT
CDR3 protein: CASSFRPYSPLHF

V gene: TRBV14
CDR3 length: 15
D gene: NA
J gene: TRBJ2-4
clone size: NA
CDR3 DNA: TGTGCCAGCAGCCAAGCAGGACAGTATCTAAACATTCAGTACTTC
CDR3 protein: CASSQAGQYLNIQYF

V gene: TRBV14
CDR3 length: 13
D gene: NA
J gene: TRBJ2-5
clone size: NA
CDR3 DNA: TGTGCCAGCAGCCACCGGGGTCGGGAGACCCAGTACTTC
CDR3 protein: CASSHRGRETQYF

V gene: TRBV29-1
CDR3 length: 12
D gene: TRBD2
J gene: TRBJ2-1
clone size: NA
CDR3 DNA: TGCAGCGCGGGACTATCCTTTAATGAGCAGTTCTTC
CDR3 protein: CSAGLSFNEQFF

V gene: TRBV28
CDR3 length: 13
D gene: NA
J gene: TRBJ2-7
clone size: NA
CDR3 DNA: TGTGCCAGCAGCCCCGGGCGTAAGGGGGAGCAGTACTTC
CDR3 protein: CASSPGRKGEQYF

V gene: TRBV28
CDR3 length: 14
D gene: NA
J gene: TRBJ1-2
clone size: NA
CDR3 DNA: TGTGCCAGCAGTTTACAGGGAAATAACTATGGCTACACCTTC
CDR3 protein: CASSLQGNNYGYTF

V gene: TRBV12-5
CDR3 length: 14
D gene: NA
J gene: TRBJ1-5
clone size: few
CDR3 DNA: TGTGCCAGCAATGGGGGAGGTAGCAATCAGCCCCAGCATTTT
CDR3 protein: CASNGGGSNQPQHF

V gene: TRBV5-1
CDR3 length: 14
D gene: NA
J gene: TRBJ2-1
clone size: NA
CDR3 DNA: TGCGCCAGCAGCACCCGGCAGGGGTCGGATGAGCAGTTCTTC
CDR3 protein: CASSTRQGSDEQFF

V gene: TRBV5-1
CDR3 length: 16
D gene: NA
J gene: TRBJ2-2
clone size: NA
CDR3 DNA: TGCGCCAGCAGCCGACAGGAACCGAGGCTCTCCGGGGAGCTGTTTTTT
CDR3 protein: CASSRQEPRLSGELFF

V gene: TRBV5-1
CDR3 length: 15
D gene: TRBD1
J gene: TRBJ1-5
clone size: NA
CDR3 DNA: TGCGCCAGTTCTCGGACAGGGGATAGCAATCAGCCCCAGCATTTT
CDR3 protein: CASSRTGDSNQPQHF

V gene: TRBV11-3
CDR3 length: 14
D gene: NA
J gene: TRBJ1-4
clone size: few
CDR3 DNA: TGTGCCAGCAGCCTGGGACTGACGAATGAAAAACTGTTTTTT
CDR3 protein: CASSLGLTNEKLFF

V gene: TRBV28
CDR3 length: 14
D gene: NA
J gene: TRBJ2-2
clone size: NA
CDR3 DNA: TGTGCCAGCAGTTTGAGTGTTCGAGCCGGGGAGCTGTTTTTT
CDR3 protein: CASSLSVRAGELFF

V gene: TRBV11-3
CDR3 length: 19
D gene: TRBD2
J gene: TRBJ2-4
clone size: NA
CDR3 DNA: TGTGCCAGCAGCTTAAGACTAGCGGGGGGCGACCTGACCAAAAACATTCAGTACTTC
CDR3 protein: CASSLRLAGGDLTKNIQYF

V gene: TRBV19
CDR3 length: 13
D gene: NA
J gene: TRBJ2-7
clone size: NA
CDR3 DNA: TGTGCCAGTAGTATGGGACGGCAGGACGAGCAGTACTTC
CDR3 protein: CASSMGRQDEQYF

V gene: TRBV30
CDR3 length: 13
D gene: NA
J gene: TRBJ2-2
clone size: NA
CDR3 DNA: TGTGCCTGGAGTGTAGAGGGACCCGGGGAGCTGTTTTTT
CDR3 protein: CAWSVEGPGELFF

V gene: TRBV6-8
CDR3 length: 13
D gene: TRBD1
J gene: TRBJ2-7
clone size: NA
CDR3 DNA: TGTGCCAGCAGACGGGACAGGGCCTACGAGCAGTACTTC
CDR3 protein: CASRRDRAYEQYF

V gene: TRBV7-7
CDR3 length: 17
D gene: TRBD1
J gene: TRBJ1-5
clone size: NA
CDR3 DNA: TGTGCCAGCAGCTTAGCGGGGGGACAGGGATCTAATCAGCCCCAGCATTTT
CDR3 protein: CASSLAGGQGSNQPQHF

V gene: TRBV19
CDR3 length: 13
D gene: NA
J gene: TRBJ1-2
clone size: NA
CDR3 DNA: TGTGCCAGTTCGGCGACACTTCTCTATGGCTACACCTTC
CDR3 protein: CASSATLLYGYTF

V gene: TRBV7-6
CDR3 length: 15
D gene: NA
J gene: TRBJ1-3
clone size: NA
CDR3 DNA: TGTGCCAGCAGCGGGATTGGGTATCTTGAAAACACCATATATTTT
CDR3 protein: CASSGIGYLENTIYF

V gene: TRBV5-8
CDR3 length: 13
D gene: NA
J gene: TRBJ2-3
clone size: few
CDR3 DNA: TGTGCCAGCAGCCTACCCGTCCCAGATACGCAGTATTTT
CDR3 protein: CASSLPVPDTQYF

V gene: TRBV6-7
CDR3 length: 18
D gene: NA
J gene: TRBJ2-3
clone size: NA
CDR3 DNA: TGTGCCAGCAGTTACCTTCGTATAAGTGACGGTTTTACAGATACGCAGTATTTT
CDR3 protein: CASSYLRISDGFTDTQYF

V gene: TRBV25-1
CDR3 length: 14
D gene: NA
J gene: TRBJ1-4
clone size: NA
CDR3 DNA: TGTGCCAGCAGTGACAGGGTAACTAATGAAAAACTGTTTTTT
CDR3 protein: CASSDRVTNEKLFF

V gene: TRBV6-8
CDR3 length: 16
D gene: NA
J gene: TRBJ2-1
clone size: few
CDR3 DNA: TGTGCCATCAGTTACACCTCGGGCAGGGCTTACAATGAGCAGTTCTTC
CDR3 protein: CAISYTSGRAYNEQFF

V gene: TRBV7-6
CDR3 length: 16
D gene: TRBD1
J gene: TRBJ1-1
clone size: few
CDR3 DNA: TGTGCCAGCAGCCGGGGACAGGGGGCGTTCGTCACTGAAGCTTTCTTT
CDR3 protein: CASSRGQGAFVTEAFF

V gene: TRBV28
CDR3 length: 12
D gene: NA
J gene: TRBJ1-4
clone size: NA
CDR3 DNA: TGTGCCAGCAGAATCCTTAATGAAAAACTGTTTTTT
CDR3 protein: CASRILNEKLFF

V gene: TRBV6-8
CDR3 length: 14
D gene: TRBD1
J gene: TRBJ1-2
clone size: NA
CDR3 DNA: TGTGCCAGCAGTTTACCAGGGGGGGACTATGGCTACACCTTC
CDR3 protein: CASSLPGGDYGYTF

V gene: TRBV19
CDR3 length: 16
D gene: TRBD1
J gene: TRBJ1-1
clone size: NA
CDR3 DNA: TGTGCCAGTAGTATCATCCACGGGACAGGGGAGGTTGAAGCTTTCTTT
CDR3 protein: CASSIIHGTGEVEAFF

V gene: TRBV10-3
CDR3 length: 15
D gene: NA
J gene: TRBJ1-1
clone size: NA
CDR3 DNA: TGTGCCATCAGTGAGTCAGGGGTTCGGGACACTGAAGCTTTCTTT
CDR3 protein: CAISESGVRDTEAFF

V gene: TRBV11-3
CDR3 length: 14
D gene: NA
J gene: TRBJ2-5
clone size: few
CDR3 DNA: TGTGCCAGCAGTTCGATGGACGGCAAAGAGACCCAGTACTTC
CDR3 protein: CASSSMDGKETQYF

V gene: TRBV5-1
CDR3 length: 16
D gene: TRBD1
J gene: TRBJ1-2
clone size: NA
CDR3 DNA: TGCGCCAGCAGCTTGGGGGGACAGAATAAGAACTATGGCTACACCTTC
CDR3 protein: CASSLGGQNKNYGYTF

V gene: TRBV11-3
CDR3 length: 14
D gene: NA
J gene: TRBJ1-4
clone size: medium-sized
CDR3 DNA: TGTGCCAGCAGCTTGGTAGGCAGGCAGGAAAAACTGTTTTTT
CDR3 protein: CASSLVGRQEKLFF

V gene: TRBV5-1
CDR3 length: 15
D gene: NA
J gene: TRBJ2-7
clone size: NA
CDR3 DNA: TGCGCCAGCAGCTTGAACGCAGGGGCGACCTACGAGCAGTACTTC
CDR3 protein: CASSLNAGATYEQYF

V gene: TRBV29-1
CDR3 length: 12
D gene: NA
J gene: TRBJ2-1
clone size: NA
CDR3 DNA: TGCAGCGTTGAGGTTACAACCGGAGGACAGTTCTTC
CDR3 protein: CSVEVTTGGQFF

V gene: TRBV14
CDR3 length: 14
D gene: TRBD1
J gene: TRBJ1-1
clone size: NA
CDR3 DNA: TGTGCCAGCAGCCAGTGGACAGGGATGACTGAAGCTTTCTTT
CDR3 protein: CASSQWTGMTEAFF

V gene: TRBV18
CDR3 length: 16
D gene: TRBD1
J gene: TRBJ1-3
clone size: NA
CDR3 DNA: TGTGCCAGCTCAAAGGGACAGGGGGAAGCTGGAAACACCATATATTTT
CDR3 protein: CASSKGQGEAGNTIYF

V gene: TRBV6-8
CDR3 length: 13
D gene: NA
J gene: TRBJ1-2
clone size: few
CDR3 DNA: TGTGCCAGCAGTTACTCTGGGATTTATGGCTACACCTTC
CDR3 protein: CASSYSGIYGYTF

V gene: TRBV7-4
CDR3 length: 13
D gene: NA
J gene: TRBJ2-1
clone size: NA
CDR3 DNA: TGTGCCAGCAGCCTCGGGAACTACAATGAGCAGTTCTTC
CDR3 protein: CASSLGNYNEQFF

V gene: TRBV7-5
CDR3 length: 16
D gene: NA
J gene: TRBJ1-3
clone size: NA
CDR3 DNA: TGTGCCAGCAGCTTGAGGTCCCTCTCCTCTGGAAACACCATATATTTT
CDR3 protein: CASSLRSLSSGNTIYF

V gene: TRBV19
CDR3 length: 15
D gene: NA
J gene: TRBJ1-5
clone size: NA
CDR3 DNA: TGTGCCAGTAATGGCAGGCCTTCCAACAATCAGCCCCAGCATTTT
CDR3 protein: CASNGRPSNNQPQHF

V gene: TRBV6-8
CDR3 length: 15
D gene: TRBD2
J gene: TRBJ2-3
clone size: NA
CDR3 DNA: TGTGCCATCAGTGTTGGACTAGCGGAGACAGATACGCAGTATTTT
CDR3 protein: CAISVGLAETDTQYF

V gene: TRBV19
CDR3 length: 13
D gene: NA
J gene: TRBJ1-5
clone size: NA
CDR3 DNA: TGTGCCAGTAGCTTTACAAACAATCAGCCCCAGCATTTT
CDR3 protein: CASSFTNNQPQHF

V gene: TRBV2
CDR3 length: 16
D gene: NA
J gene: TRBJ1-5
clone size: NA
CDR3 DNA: TGTGCCAGCAGTCCACAGGGAGTATTGAGCAATCAGCCCCAGCATTTT
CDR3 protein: CASSPQGVLSNQPQHF

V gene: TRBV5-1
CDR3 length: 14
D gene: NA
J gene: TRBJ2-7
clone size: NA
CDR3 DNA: TGCGCCAGCAGCTTTGGGGGGGCTGCTAGCGAGCAGTACTTC
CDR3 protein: CASSFGGAASEQYF

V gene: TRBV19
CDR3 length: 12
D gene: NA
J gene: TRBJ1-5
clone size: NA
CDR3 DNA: TGTGCCAGTAGTGGTTCGGGGCAGCCCCAGCATTTT
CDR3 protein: CASSGSGQPQHF

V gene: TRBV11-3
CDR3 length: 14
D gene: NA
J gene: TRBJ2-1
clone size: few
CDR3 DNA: TGTGCCAGCAGCTTCGGTGGGAGACTGAATGAGCAGTTCTTC
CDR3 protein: CASSFGGRLNEQFF

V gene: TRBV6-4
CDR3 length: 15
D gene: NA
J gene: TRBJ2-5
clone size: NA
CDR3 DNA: TGTGCCAGCAGTGAACCCGCAGGACTCGGCGAGACCCAGTACTTC
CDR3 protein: CASSEPAGLGETQYF

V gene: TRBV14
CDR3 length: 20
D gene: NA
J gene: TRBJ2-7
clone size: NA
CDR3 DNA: TGTGCCAGCAGCCAAGATTGGGGGGGACCACGGGACAAAAGTTACTACGAGCAGTACTTC
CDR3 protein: CASSQDWGGPRDKSYYEQYF